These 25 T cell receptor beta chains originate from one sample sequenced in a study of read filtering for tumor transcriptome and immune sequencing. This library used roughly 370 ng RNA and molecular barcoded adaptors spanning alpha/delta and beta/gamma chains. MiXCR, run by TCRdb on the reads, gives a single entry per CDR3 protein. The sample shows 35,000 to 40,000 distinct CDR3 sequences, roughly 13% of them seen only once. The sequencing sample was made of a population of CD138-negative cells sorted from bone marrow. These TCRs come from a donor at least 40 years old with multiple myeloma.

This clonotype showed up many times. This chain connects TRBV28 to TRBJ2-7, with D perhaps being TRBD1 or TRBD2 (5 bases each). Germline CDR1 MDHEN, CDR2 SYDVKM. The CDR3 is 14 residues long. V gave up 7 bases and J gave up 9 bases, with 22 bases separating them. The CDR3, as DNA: TGTGCCAGCACTTTTGAAAGCCGGGACCGCGGGCAGTACTTC. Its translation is CASTFESRDRGQYF.

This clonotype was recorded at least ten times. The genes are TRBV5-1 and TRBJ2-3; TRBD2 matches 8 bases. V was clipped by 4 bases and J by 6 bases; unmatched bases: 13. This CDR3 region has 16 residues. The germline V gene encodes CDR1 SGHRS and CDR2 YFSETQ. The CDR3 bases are TGCGCCAGCAGCCAAGCGACTAGCGCAGGACGGGATACGCAGTATTTT. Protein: CASSQATSAGRDTQYF. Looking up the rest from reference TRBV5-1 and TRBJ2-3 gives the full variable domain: KAGVTQTPRYLIKTRGQQVTLSCSPISGHRSVSWYQQTPGQGLQFLFEYFSETQRNKGNFPGRFSGRQFSNSRSEMNVSTLELGDSALYLCASSQATSAGRDTQYFGPGTRLTVL.

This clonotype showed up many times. CDR3 nucleotides: TGCAGCGTTAGAACTAGCGGGAACGAGCAGTACTTC. Its protein is CSVRTSGNEQYF. The chain links TRBV29-1 to TRBJ2-7; TRBD2 matches at 10 bases. Germline assignment: CDR1 SQVTM and CDR2 ANQGSEA. The CDR3 extends over 12 amino acids. The ends lost 5 bases at V and 5 bases at J; junction bases unmatched: 3.

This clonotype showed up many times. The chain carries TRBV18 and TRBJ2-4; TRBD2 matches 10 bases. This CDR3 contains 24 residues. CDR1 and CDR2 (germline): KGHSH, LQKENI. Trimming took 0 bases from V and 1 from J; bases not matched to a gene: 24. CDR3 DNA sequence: TGTGCCAGCTCACCACCAATTCGAGGACAGATACTAGCGGGAACCCCCGGGGCCAAAAACATTCAGTACTTC. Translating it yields CASSPPIRGQILAGTPGAKNIQYF.

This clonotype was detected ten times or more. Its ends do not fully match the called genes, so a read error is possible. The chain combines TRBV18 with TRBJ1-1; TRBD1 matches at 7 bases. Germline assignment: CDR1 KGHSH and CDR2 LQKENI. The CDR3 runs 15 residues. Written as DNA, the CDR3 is TGTGCCAGCTCACCATCTACGGAGTCTGTTATCAGGGGGGGGTTT. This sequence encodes CASSPSTESVIRGGF.

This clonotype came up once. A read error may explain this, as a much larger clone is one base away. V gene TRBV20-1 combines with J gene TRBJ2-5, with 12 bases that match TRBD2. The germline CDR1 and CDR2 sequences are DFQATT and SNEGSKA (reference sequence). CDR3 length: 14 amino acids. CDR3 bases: TGTAATGCTAGACTAGCGGGAGTTGAGGAGACCCAGTACTTC. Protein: CNARLAGVEETQYF.

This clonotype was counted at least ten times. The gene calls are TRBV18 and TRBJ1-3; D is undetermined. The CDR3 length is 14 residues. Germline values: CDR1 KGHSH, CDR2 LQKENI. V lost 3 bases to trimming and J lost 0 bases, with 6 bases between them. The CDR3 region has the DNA TGTGCCAGCTCACCGGGGTACTCTGGAAACACCATATATTTT. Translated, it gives CASSPGYSGNTIYF.

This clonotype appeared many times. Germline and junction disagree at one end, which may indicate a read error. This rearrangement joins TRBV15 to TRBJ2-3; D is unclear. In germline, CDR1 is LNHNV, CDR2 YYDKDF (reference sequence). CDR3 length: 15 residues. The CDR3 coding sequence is TGTGCCACCAGCCGAGATGCCCTTCGTGTCGATACGCAGTATTTT. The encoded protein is CATSRDALRVDTQYF.

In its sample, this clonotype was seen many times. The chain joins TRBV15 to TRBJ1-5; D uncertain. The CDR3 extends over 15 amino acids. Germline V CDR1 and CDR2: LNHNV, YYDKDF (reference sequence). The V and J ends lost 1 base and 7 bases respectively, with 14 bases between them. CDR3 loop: CATSRAISNGQPQHF. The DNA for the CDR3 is TGTGCCACCAGCAGAGCCATATCTAACGGGCAGCCCCAGCATTTT.

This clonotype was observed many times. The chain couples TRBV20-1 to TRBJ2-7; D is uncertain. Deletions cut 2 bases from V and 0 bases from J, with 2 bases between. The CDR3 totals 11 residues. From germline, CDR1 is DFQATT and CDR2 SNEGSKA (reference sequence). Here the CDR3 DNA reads TGCAGTGCTAGACTCTCCTACGAGCAGTACTTC. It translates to CSARLSYEQYF.

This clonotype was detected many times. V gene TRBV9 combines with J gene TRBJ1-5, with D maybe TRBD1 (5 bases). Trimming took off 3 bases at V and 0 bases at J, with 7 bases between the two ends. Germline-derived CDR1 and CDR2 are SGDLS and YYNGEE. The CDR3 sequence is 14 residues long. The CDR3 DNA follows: TGTGCCAGCAGCGCCAGGGATAGCAATCAGCCCCAGCATTTT. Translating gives CASSARDSNQPQHF. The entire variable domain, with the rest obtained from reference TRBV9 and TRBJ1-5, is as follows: DSGVTQTPKHLITATGQRVTLRCSPRSGDLSVYWYQQSLDQGLQFLIQYYNGEERAKGNILERFSAQQFPDLHSELNLSSLELGDSALYFCASSARDSNQPQHFGDGTRLSIL.

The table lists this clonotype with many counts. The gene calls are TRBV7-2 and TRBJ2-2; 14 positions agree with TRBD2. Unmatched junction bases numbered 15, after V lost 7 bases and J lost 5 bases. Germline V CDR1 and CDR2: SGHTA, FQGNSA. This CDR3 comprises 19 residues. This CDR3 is CASKTPGLAGVGRTGELFF. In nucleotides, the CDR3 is TGTGCCAGCAAGACCCCGGGACTAGCGGGAGTAGGTAGAACCGGGGAGCTGTTTTTT.

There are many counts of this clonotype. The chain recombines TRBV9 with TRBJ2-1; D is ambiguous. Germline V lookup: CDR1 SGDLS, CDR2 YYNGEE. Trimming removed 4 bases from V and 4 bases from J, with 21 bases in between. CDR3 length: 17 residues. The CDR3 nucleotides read TGTGCCAGCAGCCCTCCCCATGGGCCAACAGATTACAATGAGCAGTTCTTC. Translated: CASSPPHGPTDYNEQFF.

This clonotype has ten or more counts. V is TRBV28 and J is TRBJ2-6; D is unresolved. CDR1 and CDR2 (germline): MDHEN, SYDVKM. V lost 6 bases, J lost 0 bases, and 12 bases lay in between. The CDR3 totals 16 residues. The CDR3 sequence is CASRQYRGSGANVLTF. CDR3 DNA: TGTGCCAGCAGACAATATCGAGGCTCTGGGGCCAACGTCCTGACTTTC.

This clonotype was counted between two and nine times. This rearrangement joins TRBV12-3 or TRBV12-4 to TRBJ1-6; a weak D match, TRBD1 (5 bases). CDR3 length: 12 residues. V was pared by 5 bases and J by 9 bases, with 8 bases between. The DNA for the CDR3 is TGTGCCAGCAGTCCTGGGGCTTCACCCCTCCACTTT. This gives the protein CASSPGASPLHF.

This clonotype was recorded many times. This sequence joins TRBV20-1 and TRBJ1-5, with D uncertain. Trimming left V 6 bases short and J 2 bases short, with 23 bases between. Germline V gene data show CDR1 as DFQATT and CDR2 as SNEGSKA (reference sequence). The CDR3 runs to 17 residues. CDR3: CSANSGSRTLGNQPQHF. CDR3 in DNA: TGCAGTGCAAACTCGGGCTCCCGCACATTGGGCAATCAGCCCCAGCATTTT.

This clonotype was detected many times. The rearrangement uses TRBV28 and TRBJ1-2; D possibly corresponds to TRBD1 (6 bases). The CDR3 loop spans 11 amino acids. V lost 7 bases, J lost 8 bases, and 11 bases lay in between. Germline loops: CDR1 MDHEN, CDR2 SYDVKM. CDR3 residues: CASMRGDGYTF. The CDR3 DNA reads TGTGCCAGCATGAGGGGGGACGGCTACACCTTC.

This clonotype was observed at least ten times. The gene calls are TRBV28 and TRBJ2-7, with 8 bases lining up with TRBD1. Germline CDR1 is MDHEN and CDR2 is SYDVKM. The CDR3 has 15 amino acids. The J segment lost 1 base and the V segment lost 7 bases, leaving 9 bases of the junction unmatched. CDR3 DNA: TGTGCCAGCATCACAGGGGGTACCCCATCCTACGAGCAGTACTTC. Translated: CASITGGTPSYEQYF.

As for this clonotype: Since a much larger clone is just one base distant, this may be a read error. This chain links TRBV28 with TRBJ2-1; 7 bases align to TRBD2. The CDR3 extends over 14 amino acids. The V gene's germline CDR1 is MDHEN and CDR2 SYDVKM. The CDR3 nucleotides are TGTGCCAGCTGTTTTGCGGGAGCCTACAATGAGCAGTTCTTC. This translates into CASCFAGAYNEQFF.

CDR3 in amino acids: CASSLSGRDAYEQYF. The DNA for the CDR3 is TGTGCCAGCAGTTTGTCCGGGAGGGACGCCTACGAGCAGTACTTC. The genes are TRBV12-3 or TRBV12-4 and TRBJ2-7, with 8 bases lining up with TRBD2. The CDR3 is made up of 15 amino acids. Trimming at V came to 3 bases and at J to 2 bases, leaving 6 bases not matched to a gene.

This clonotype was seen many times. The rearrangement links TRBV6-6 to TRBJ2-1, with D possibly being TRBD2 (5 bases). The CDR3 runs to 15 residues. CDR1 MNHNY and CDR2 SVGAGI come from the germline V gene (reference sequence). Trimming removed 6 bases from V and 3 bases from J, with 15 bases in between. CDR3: CASSPRGGLYNEQFF. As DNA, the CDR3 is TGTGCCAGCAGCCCCCGGGGTGGGCTCTACAATGAGCAGTTCTTC.

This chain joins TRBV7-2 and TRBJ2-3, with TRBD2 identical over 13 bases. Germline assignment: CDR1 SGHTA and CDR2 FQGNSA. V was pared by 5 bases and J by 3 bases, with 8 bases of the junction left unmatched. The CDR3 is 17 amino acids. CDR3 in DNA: TGTGCCAGCAGCCTTGGACTAGCGGGAGTTTCAACAGATACGCAGTATTTT. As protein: CASSLGLAGVSTDTQYF.

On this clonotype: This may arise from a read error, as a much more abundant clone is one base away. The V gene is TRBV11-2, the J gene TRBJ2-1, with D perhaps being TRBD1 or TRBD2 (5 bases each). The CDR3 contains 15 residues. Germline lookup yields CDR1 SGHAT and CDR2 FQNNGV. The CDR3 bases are TGTGCCAGCAGCTTAGGGGGGAGCTCCTACAGTGAGCAGTTCTTC. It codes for CASSLGGSSYSEQFF. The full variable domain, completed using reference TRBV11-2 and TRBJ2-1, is EAGVAQSPRYKIIEKRQSVAFWCNPISGHATLYWYQQILGQGPKLLIQFQNNGVVDDSQLPKDRFSAERLKGVDSTLKIQPAKLEDSAVYLCASSLGGSSYSEQFFGPGTRLTVL.

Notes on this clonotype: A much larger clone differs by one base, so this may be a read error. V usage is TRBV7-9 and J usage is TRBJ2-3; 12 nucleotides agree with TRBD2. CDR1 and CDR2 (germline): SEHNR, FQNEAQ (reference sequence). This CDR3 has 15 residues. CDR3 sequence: CASSSTSGSSDTRYF. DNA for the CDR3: TGTGCCAGCAGCTCGACTAGCGGGAGTTCAGATACGCGGTATTTT.

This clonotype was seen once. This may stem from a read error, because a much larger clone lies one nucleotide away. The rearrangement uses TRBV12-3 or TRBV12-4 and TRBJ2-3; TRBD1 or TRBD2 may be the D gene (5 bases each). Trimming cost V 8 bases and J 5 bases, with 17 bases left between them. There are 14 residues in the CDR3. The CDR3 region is CASGAYGSGDTQYF. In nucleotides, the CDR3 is TGTGCCAGCGGGGCCTATGGGAGTGGAGATACGCAGTATTTT.